These T cell receptor beta chains were read from a single sample in a study of blood T cell repertoires in COVID-19. Profiled with immunoSEQ multiplex PCR; TCRdb holds only in-frame clones, not every one. The sample carries roughly 270,000 clones, 85% recorded once. The sequenced material came from PBMCs or T cells enriched from blood (not recorded which). The receptors stem from a woman aged 50 to 60 who had recovered from COVID-19. Each CDR3 is given with its conserved first and last residue. D genes are given only for firm matches. Clone size is stated in some rows and not others, as once, few, many or a class when expanded.

clone size: NA
J gene: TRBJ2-5
V gene: TRBV5-1
D gene: TRBD2
CDR3 protein: CASSSGTSGRVQETQYF
CDR3 DNA: TGCGCCAGCAGCTCCGGGACTAGCGGGAGAGTCCAAGAGACCCAGTACTTC

clone size: NA
J gene: TRBJ2-1
V gene: TRBV3-1/TRBV3-2
D gene: TRBD2
CDR3 protein: CASSQDDISSGRLYNEQFF
CDR3 DNA: TGTGCCAGCAGCCAAGACGACATCTCTAGCGGGAGGTTGTACAATGAGCAGTTCTTC

clone size: NA
J gene: TRBJ1-2
V gene: TRBV28
D gene: TRBD1
CDR3 protein: CASSLSGGYGYTF
CDR3 DNA: TGTGCCAGCAGTTTGTCAGGGGGGTATGGCTACACCTTC

clone size: NA
J gene: TRBJ1-4
V gene: TRBV6-2/TRBV6-3
D gene: NA
CDR3 protein: CASSPAGGGEKLFF
CDR3 DNA: TGTGCCAGCAGCCCCGCCGGGGGGGGTGAAAAACTGTTTTTT

clone size: NA
J gene: TRBJ1-3
V gene: TRBV3-1/TRBV3-2
D gene: TRBD1
CDR3 protein: CASSQNRGPGNTIYF
CDR3 DNA: TGTGCCAGCAGCCAAAACAGGGGGCCAGGAAACACCATATATTTT

clone size: NA
J gene: TRBJ2-2
V gene: TRBV6-5
D gene: NA
CDR3 protein: CASSYQGRHTGELFF
CDR3 DNA: TGTGCCAGCAGTTACCAGGGGCGTCACACCGGGGAGCTGTTTTTT

clone size: NA
J gene: TRBJ2-7
V gene: TRBV4-3
D gene: TRBD1
CDR3 protein: CASSQETGGYEQYF
CDR3 DNA: TGCGCCAGCAGCCAAGAGACAGGGGGCTACGAGCAGTACTTC

clone size: NA
J gene: TRBJ1-4
V gene: TRBV5-1
D gene: NA
CDR3 protein: CASSLTKDSFNEKLFF
CDR3 DNA: TGCGCCAGCAGCTTGACGAAGGACAGCTTTAATGAAAAACTGTTTTTT

clone size: NA
J gene: TRBJ1-2
V gene: TRBV15
D gene: NA
CDR3 protein: CATSREVGYGYTF
CDR3 DNA: TGTGCCACCAGCAGGGAGGTCGGGTATGGCTACACCTTC

clone size: NA
J gene: TRBJ1-5
V gene: TRBV4-1
D gene: NA
CDR3 protein: CASSQVRGSNQPQHF
CDR3 DNA: TGCGCCAGCAGCCAAGTTCGGGGTAGCAATCAGCCCCAGCATTTT

clone size: NA
J gene: TRBJ1-2
V gene: TRBV2
D gene: NA
CDR3 protein: CASSGALNYGYTF
CDR3 DNA: TGTGCCAGCAGTGGGGCACTTAACTATGGCTACACCTTC

clone size: NA
J gene: TRBJ1-4
V gene: TRBV5-1
D gene: NA
CDR3 protein: CASSLSQGVNEKLFF
CDR3 DNA: TGCGCCAGCAGCTTGTCACAGGGAGTTAATGAAAAACTGTTTTTT

clone size: once
J gene: TRBJ2-1
V gene: TRBV30
D gene: TRBD2
CDR3 protein: CAWSGIWVRGGSYNEQFF
CDR3 DNA: TGTGCCTGGAGTGGGATATGGGTGCGGGGGGGCTCCTACAATGAGCAGTTCTTC

clone size: NA
J gene: TRBJ1-2
V gene: TRBV6-5
D gene: TRBD1
CDR3 protein: CATRSTGGKGGYTF
CDR3 DNA: TGTGCCACCAGGTCGACAGGGGGCAAGGGTGGCTACACCTTC

clone size: NA
J gene: TRBJ2-5
V gene: TRBV10-2
D gene: NA
CDR3 protein: CASSGRVGGQETQYF
CDR3 DNA: TGCGCCAGCAGTGGAAGGGTGGGGGGTCAAGAGACCCAGTACTTC

clone size: NA
J gene: TRBJ1-2
V gene: TRBV3-1/TRBV3-2
D gene: NA
CDR3 protein: CASSPQWTEYGYTF
CDR3 DNA: TGTGCCAGCAGCCCTCAATGGACAGAGTATGGCTACACCTTC

clone size: NA
J gene: TRBJ1-6
V gene: TRBV3-1/TRBV3-2
D gene: NA
CDR3 protein: CASSQGVPVLNSPLHF
CDR3 DNA: TGTGCCAGCAGCCAAGGCGTACCGGTGCTCAATTCACCCCTCCACTTT

clone size: NA
J gene: TRBJ2-1
V gene: TRBV2
D gene: TRBD1
CDR3 protein: CASSEAIVGQGMNNEQFF
CDR3 DNA: TGTGCCAGCAGTGAAGCAATTGTGGGACAGGGTATGAACAATGAGCAGTTCTTC

clone size: NA
J gene: TRBJ1-2
V gene: TRBV6-5
D gene: NA
CDR3 protein: CASSSTRGSAYGYTF
CDR3 DNA: TGTGCCAGCAGCTCTACGCGGGGGTCAGCCTATGGCTACACCTTC

clone size: NA
J gene: TRBJ1-1
V gene: TRBV4-2
D gene: NA
CDR3 protein: CASSLLGGAREAFF
CDR3 DNA: TGTGCCAGCAGCCTACTTGGTGGGGCTAGGGAAGCTTTCTTT

clone size: NA
J gene: TRBJ1-6
V gene: TRBV4-2
D gene: NA
CDR3 protein: CASSQDLNPPLHF
CDR3 DNA: TGTGCCAGCAGCCAAGATCTAAACCCGCCCCTCCACTTT

clone size: NA
J gene: TRBJ1-6
V gene: TRBV2
D gene: TRBD1
CDR3 protein: CASKGQGIISPLHF
CDR3 DNA: TGTGCCAGCAAAGGACAGGGGATAATTTCACCCCTCCACTTT

clone size: few
J gene: TRBJ1-3
V gene: TRBV18
D gene: NA
CDR3 protein: CASSPQGLGAYGGNTIYF
CDR3 DNA: TGTGCCAGCTCACCACAAGGGCTTGGGGCCTACGGTGGAAACACCATATATTTT

clone size: NA
J gene: TRBJ2-2
V gene: TRBV5-1
D gene: NA
CDR3 protein: CASSLGSASFTGELFF
CDR3 DNA: TGCGCCAGCAGCTTAGGTTCCGCTAGTTTCACCGGGGAGCTGTTTTTT

clone size: NA
J gene: TRBJ2-7
V gene: TRBV30
D gene: TRBD1
CDR3 protein: CAWSVQGARYEQYF
CDR3 DNA: TGTGCCTGGAGTGTACAGGGGGCGAGATACGAGCAGTACTTC

clone size: NA
J gene: TRBJ1-3
V gene: TRBV10-1
D gene: NA
CDR3 protein: CASSESSSDTIYF
CDR3 DNA: TGCGCCAGCAGTGAGTCGTCGTCGGACACCATATATTTT

clone size: NA
J gene: TRBJ1-5
V gene: TRBV19
D gene: NA
CDR3 protein: CASSFGWLKDQPQHF
CDR3 DNA: TGTGCCAGTAGTTTCGGGTGGTTAAAAGATCAGCCCCAGCATTTT

clone size: NA
J gene: TRBJ2-5
V gene: TRBV9
D gene: TRBD2
CDR3 protein: CASSVGLAGDRETQYF
CDR3 DNA: TGTGCCAGCAGCGTAGGACTAGCGGGAGATCGAGAGACCCAGTACTTC

clone size: NA
J gene: TRBJ1-1
V gene: TRBV9
D gene: NA
CDR3 protein: CASSVGVTMNTEAFF
CDR3 DNA: TGTGCCAGCAGCGTAGGTGTGACTATGAACACTGAAGCTTTCTTT

clone size: NA
J gene: TRBJ2-7
V gene: TRBV2
D gene: TRBD1
CDR3 protein: CASSRQGSYEQYF
CDR3 DNA: TGTGCCAGCAGTCGACAGGGGTCCTACGAGCAGTACTTC

clone size: NA
J gene: TRBJ1-6
V gene: TRBV7-9
D gene: TRBD1
CDR3 protein: CASSFGTALGSPLHF
CDR3 DNA: TGTGCCAGCAGCTTCGGGACAGCTCTCGGTTCACCCCTCCACTTT

clone size: NA
J gene: TRBJ1-2
V gene: TRBV29-1
D gene: NA
CDR3 protein: CSVERSGYTF
CDR3 DNA: TGCAGCGTTGAAAGGAGTGGCTACACCTTC

clone size: NA
J gene: TRBJ2-7
V gene: TRBV29-1
D gene: TRBD2
CDR3 protein: CSVSSGEAYEQYF
CDR3 DNA: TGCAGCGTTTCTAGCGGGGAAGCCTACGAGCAGTACTTC

clone size: NA
J gene: TRBJ2-6
V gene: TRBV19
D gene: NA
CDR3 protein: CASSFEAGRPNVLTF
CDR3 DNA: TGTGCCAGTAGCTTTGAGGCGGGGAGGCCCAACGTCCTGACTTTC

clone size: NA
J gene: TRBJ1-2
V gene: TRBV5-8
D gene: TRBD1
CDR3 protein: CASSHGQAVHGYTF
CDR3 DNA: TGTGCCAGCAGCCACGGACAGGCCGTACATGGCTACACCTTC

clone size: NA
J gene: TRBJ1-1
V gene: TRBV13
D gene: NA
CDR3 protein: CASSPPQGEAFF
CDR3 DNA: TGTGCCAGCAGCCCCCCCCAGGGCGAAGCTTTCTTT

clone size: NA
J gene: TRBJ2-3
V gene: TRBV5-1
D gene: TRBD1
CDR3 protein: CASSDRDRGLRATDTQYF
CDR3 DNA: TGCGCCAGCAGCGACCGGGACAGGGGATTGCGTGCGACAGATACGCAGTATTTT

clone size: NA
J gene: TRBJ1-2
V gene: TRBV5-6
D gene: TRBD1
CDR3 protein: CASRRDRVDYGYTF
CDR3 DNA: TGTGCCAGCAGGCGGGACAGGGTTGACTATGGCTACACCTTC

clone size: NA
J gene: TRBJ1-2
V gene: TRBV5-1
D gene: NA
CDR3 protein: CASGTGVSNYGYTF
CDR3 DNA: TGCGCCAGCGGCACAGGTGTATCCAACTATGGCTACACCTTC

clone size: once
J gene: TRBJ1-2
V gene: TRBV6-5
D gene: TRBD1
CDR3 protein: CASSYSQGRYGYTF
CDR3 DNA: TGTGCCAGCAGTTACTCACAGGGGCGCTATGGCTACACCTTC

clone size: NA
J gene: TRBJ1-1
V gene: TRBV10-1
D gene: NA
CDR3 protein: CASGVTGNTEAFF
CDR3 DNA: TGCGCCAGCGGAGTGACAGGGAACACTGAAGCTTTCTTT

clone size: once
J gene: TRBJ2-3
V gene: TRBV5-8
D gene: TRBD2
CDR3 protein: CASSQGLTSGGSTDTQYF
CDR3 DNA: TGTGCCAGCAGCCAAGGTCTTACTAGCGGGGGGAGCACAGATACGCAGTATTTT

clone size: NA
J gene: TRBJ1-3
V gene: TRBV7-7
D gene: TRBD1
CDR3 protein: CASSPGQGRAGNTIYF
CDR3 DNA: TGTGCCAGCAGCCCAGGACAGGGACGAGCTGGAAACACCATATATTTT